These 9 T cell receptor beta chains were sequenced from one sample in a study of shared clonotypes between healthy human individuals. Sequencing used immunoSEQ multiplex PCR; TCRdb keeps in-frame clones, though not all of them. The top ten clones hold around 0.14% of a sample with 2,500,000 or so clones, approximately 92% of them seen once. Material: naive CD4+ T cells sorted from blood. The subset is: CD45RA+ positively selected. These receptor sequences come from a man between 18 and 29 years old in good health.

This chain connects TRBV7-2 to TRBJ1-4; D might be TRBD1 (6 bases). The ends were cut back, 5 bases at V and 4 bases at J, with 14 bases in the middle. This CDR3 has 15 amino acids. Germline V gene data show CDR1 as SGHTA and CDR2 as FQGNSA. The chain's CDR3 is CASSLRQVDNEKLFF. The CDR3 DNA reads TGTGCCAGCAGCCTCCGACAGGTTGATAATGAAAAACTGTTTTTT. Full variable domain (rest looked up from reference TRBV7-2 and TRBJ1-4): GAGVSQSPSNKVTEKGKDVELRCDPISGHTALYWYRQSLGQGLEFLIYFQGNSAPDKSGLPSDRFSAERTGGSVSTLTIQRTQQEDSAVYLCASSLRQVDNEKLFFGSGTQLSVL.

This clone was counted a few times. The sample has other DNA sequences that encode this CDR3 too. The genes are TRBV18 and TRBJ1-4; TRBD1 might be the D (5 bases). Trimming shortened V by 3 bases and J by 5 bases, and 10 bases separated the two germline ends. Germline V gene data show CDR1 as KGHSH and CDR2 as LQKENI. The CDR3 spans 14 residues. CDR3 sequence reads: CASSPPGANEKLFF. The DNA for the CDR3 is TGTGCCAGCTCACCCCCCGGGGCAAATGAAAAACTGTTTTTT.

This chain connects TRBV11-2 to TRBJ2-1; TRBD1 aligns across 7 bases. With 5 bases clipped from V and 4 bases from J, the junction kept 11 bases outside the gene matches. CDR3 length: 16 residues. Looked up from germline, CDR1 is SGHAT and CDR2 is FQNNGV. This CDR3 reads CASSSLRDRQYNEQFF. CDR3 DNA sequence: TGTGCCAGCAGCAGCCTACGGGACAGACAGTACAATGAGCAGTTCTTC.

The rearrangement links TRBV2 to TRBJ1-3; 9 bases agree with TRBD1. The germline CDR1 and CDR2 sequences are SNHLY and FYNNEI. V trimming: 6 bases; J trimming: 6 bases; junction bases outside the gene matches: 6. This CDR3 spans 14 amino acids. The CDR3 DNA reads as TGTGCCAGCAGCGGGACAGGGTTTGAAAACACCATATATTTT. Translated, it gives CASSGTGFENTIYF.

The gene calls are TRBV18 and TRBJ2-1, with D perhaps TRBD1 or TRBD2 (5 bases each). V was cut by 4 bases and J by 9 bases, with 13 bases left in between. The CDR3 loop spans 13 amino acids. Looked up from germline, CDR1 is KGHSH and CDR2 is LQKENI. The CDR3 DNA follows: TGTGCCAGCTCACTGGGACCGCAGGGTGAGCAGTTCTTC. Translation: CASSLGPQGEQFF.

The chain couples TRBV6-5 to TRBJ2-7; TRBD2 matches 8 bases. The junction had 7 bases not matched to a gene; V was cut back by 6 bases and J by 12 bases. Looked up from germline, CDR1 is MNHEY and CDR2 is SVGAGI. This CDR3 spans 11 amino acids. In DNA form, the CDR3 reads TGTGCCAGCAGATACCGGGAGGGTCTGTACTTC. Residues: CASRYREGLYF.

To note about this clone: A much larger clone is a single base away; this may be a read error. The sample has other DNA sequences that encode this CDR3 too. The chain is built from TRBV5-5 and TRBJ2-3; D is unresolved. In germline, CDR1 is SGHKS, CDR2 YYEKEE (reference sequence). The germline V and J ends were trimmed by 2 bases and 2 bases, with 0 bases remaining between them. This CDR3 comprises 11 residues. The CDR3 sequence: CASSFTDTQYF. DNA of the CDR3: TGTGCCAGCAGCTTCACAGATACGCAGTATTTT.

In the case of this clone: Other nucleotide sequences from this sample produce the same CDR3. The chain recombines TRBV10-1 with TRBJ2-3, with TRBD2 as a possible D gene (6 bases). Trimming pared 3 bases from V and 1 base from J, leaving 8 bases between. The CDR3 has 14 residues. The germline V gene encodes CDR1 WNHNN and CDR2 SYGVQD (reference sequence). For the CDR3, the DNA is TGCGCCAGCAGTGACGGCGGGGGCACAGATACGCAGTATTTT. Translated, it gives CASSDGGGTDTQYF.

The DNA for the CDR3 is TGTGCCAGCAGTTCAGGTCCGAGGGGGACATCACCCCTCCACTTT. Protein: CASSSGPRGTSPLHF. J is TRBJ1-6 and V is TRBV6-5; weak D call: TRBD1 (6 bases). The CDR3 contains 15 residues. The germline V gene encodes CDR1 MNHEY and CDR2 SVGAGI. The V and J ends lost 4 bases and 10 bases respectively, with 17 bases between them.